These 30 T cell receptor beta chains came from one sample sequenced in a study of shared clonotypes between healthy human individuals. Assay used: immunoSEQ multiplex PCR; TCRdb lists only in-frame clones, some missing. The repertoire includes a few hundred thousand clones, about nine tenths of them detected once, and roughly 17% sits in the top ten. The sequenced sample consisted of memory CD8+ T cells sorted from blood. Subset given: CD45RO+ cells pooled with CCR7-negative TemRA cells. These TCRs come from a young man in good health.

This sequence joins TRBV6-5 and TRBJ2-7; 9 bases agree with TRBD1. Trimming took 2 bases from V and 7 from J; bases not matched to a gene: 6. CDR3 length equals 14 residues. Germline assignment: CDR1 MNHEY and CDR2 SVGAGI. CDR3 bases: TGTGCCAGCAGTTACGGACAGGGGTTAGGGGAGCAGTACTTC. It specifies CASSYGQGLGEQYF.

The count of this clone is one. CDR3: CASTPPVSSYEQFF. The CDR3 nucleotides read TGTGCCAGCACCCCACCCGTTTCGTCCTATGAGCAGTTCTTC. V usage is TRBV7-9 and J usage is TRBJ2-1; no reliable D call. The CDR3 covers 14 residues. V was trimmed by 7 bases and J by 8 bases, leaving 18 bases between them. In germline, CDR1 is SEHNR, CDR2 FQNEAQ (reference sequence).

The J gene is TRBJ1-2, the V gene TRBV27; 10 bases are a match to TRBD1. With V trimmed by 5 bases and J by 8 bases, 11 bases remained unmatched. CDR3 size: 15 residues. Germline V gene sequence: CDR1 MNHEY, CDR2 SMNVEV (reference sequence). The CDR3 here is CASSADRGAPFGYTF. DNA of the CDR3: TGTGCCAGCAGTGCGGACAGGGGGGCCCCCTTCGGCTACACCTTC.

The chain has TRBV27 and TRBJ2-1; 11 bases agree with TRBD2. Germline assignment: CDR1 MNHEY and CDR2 SMNVEV (reference sequence). After removal of 2 bases from V and 7 bases from J, the junction contained 10 bases not matched to a gene. The CDR3 is 17 residues long. CDR3 nucleotides: TGTGCCAGCAGTTTACTCTGGGCTAGCGGGGGGTGGAATGAGCAGTTCTTC. Translating it yields CASSLLWASGGWNEQFF.

The chain is built from TRBV4-1 and TRBJ2-1; 8 positions agree with TRBD2. Per germline, CDR1 MGHRA and CDR2 YSYEKL. The V gene end was trimmed by 1 base and the J gene end by 9 bases; junction bases not matched to a gene: 2. CDR3 length: 13 amino acids. This CDR3 is CASSQVTSAEQFF. CDR3 DNA sequence: TGCGCCAGCAGCCAAGTGACTAGCGCTGAGCAGTTCTTC.

The V and J genes are TRBV5-4 and TRBJ2-7; the match to TRBD2 covers 7 bases. The CDR3 is 15 amino acids. V was pared by 4 bases and J by 2 bases, with 9 bases of the junction left unmatched. The germline V gene encodes CDR1 SGHNT and CDR2 YYREEE (reference sequence). In DNA form, the CDR3 reads TGTGCCAGCAGCAGCATAGGGGAGGGTACCTACGAGCAGTACTTC. Protein: CASSSIGEGTYEQYF.

This chain connects TRBV28 to TRBJ2-7; TRBD1 is a possible D gene (6 bases). Germline CDR1 reads MDHEN; CDR2 reads SYDVKM. Between the trimmed V and J ends, which lost 5 bases and 0 bases, there was a span of 23 bases. The CDR3 extends over 18 amino acids. This chain's CDR3 is CASSNLNLRTVGSYEQYF. The CDR3 bases are TGTGCCAGCAGTAACTTGAACCTGAGGACAGTGGGCTCCTACGAGCAGTACTTC.

The chain uses TRBV7-9 and TRBJ2-3; the D gene is possibly TRBD2 (6 bases). Looked up from germline, CDR1 is SEHNR and CDR2 is FQNEAQ (reference sequence). V was trimmed by 2 bases and J by 4 bases, leaving 13 bases between them. The CDR3 extends over 15 amino acids. The CDR3 spells CASSLFPGVPDTQYF. The DNA of the CDR3 is TGTGCCAGCAGCTTATTTCCGGGGGTCCCAGATACGCAGTATTTT.

The chain joins TRBV7-9 to TRBJ1-2, with TRBD1 matching 7 bases. The CDR3 spans 14 residues. V lost 7 bases and J lost 4; bases outside the gene matches: 9. The germline V gene encodes CDR1 SEHNR and CDR2 FQNEAQ (reference sequence). The DNA of the CDR3 is TGTGCCAGCAATCATCAGGGGGTAGGCTATGGCTACACCTTC. It translates to CASNHQGVGYGYTF.

V is TRBV6-1 and J is TRBJ1-1; D unresolved. Germline CDR1 MNHNS, CDR2 SASEGT. The CDR3 is 12 amino acids. Trimming shortened V by 7 bases and J by 4 bases, and 10 bases separated the two germline ends. For the CDR3, the DNA is TGTGCCAGCAAATTACCTCTCACTGAAGCTTTCTTT. It encodes CASKLPLTEAFF.

The V and J genes are TRBV2 and TRBJ1-1, with D unresolved. Germline CDR1 reads SNHLY; CDR2 reads FYNNEI. CDR3 size: 12 residues. In DNA, the CDR3 is TGTGCGTTGGGCTCAATGAACACTGAAGCTTTCTTT. Translation gives CALGSMNTEAFF.

This clone was counted only a few times. The chain is built from TRBV5-1 and TRBJ2-3; 15 nucleotides line up with TRBD2. The junction had 5 bases not matched to a gene; V was cut back by 4 bases and J by 2 bases. Germline assignment: CDR1 SGHRS and CDR2 YFSETQ. This CDR3 has 17 amino acids. CDR3 sequence reads: CASSPGLAGGTTDTQYF. The CDR3 DNA reads as TGCGCCAGCAGCCCGGGACTAGCGGGAGGCACCACAGATACGCAGTATTTT.

The gene calls are TRBV11-1 and TRBJ1-1; D call uncertain. From germline, CDR1 is SGHAT and CDR2 FQDESV (reference sequence). Trimming cost V 1 base and J 0 bases, with 6 bases left between them. CDR3 length: 14 amino acids. The CDR3 loop is CASSLVSLNTEAFF. DNA for the CDR3: TGTGCCAGCAGCTTAGTCAGTTTGAACACTGAAGCTTTCTTT.

CDR3: CASSWVGSYEQYF. CDR3 nucleotide sequence: TGTGCCAGCAGTTGGGTTGGTTCCTACGAGCAGTACTTC. This rearrangement joins TRBV27 to TRBJ2-7; D remains unclear. From germline, CDR1 is MNHEY and CDR2 SMNVEV (reference sequence). Trimming removed 4 bases from V and 1 base from J, with 8 bases in between. The CDR3 spans 13 residues.

The V and J genes are TRBV6-6 and TRBJ2-5; D call uncertain. The V end was cut by 2 bases, the J end by 3 bases, with 1 base between. This CDR3 is 11 amino acids long. Germline CDR1 and CDR2: MNHNY and SVGAGI (reference sequence). DNA for the CDR3: TGTGCCAGCAGTTACGAAGAGACCCAGTACTTC. Translating it yields CASSYEETQYF.

The chain couples TRBV5-1 to TRBJ2-7, with D perhaps TRBD1 (6 bases). V dropped 2 bases and J dropped 0 bases, with 9 bases sitting between them. Germline CDR1 reads SGHRS; CDR2 reads YFSETQ. The CDR3 totals 14 residues. The chain's CDR3 is CASSFRDTSYEQYF. CDR3 coding DNA: TGCGCCAGCAGCTTCCGGGACACCTCCTACGAGCAGTACTTC. The full variable domain, rest sourced from reference TRBV5-1 and TRBJ2-7, is KAGVTQTPRYLIKTRGQQVTLSCSPISGHRSVSWYQQTPGQGLQFLFEYFSETQRNKGNFPGRFSGRQFSNSRSEMNVSTLELGDSALYLCASSFRDTSYEQYFGPGTRLTVT.

This chain uses TRBV28 with TRBJ1-5; D remains unclear. This CDR3 region has 15 residues. V was cut by 3 bases and J by 0 bases, with 9 bases left in between. The V gene's germline CDR1 is MDHEN and CDR2 SYDVKM. For the CDR3, the DNA is TGTGCCAGCAGTTTCGGCGGAATTAGCAATCAGCCCCAGCATTTT. Amino acid sequence: CASSFGGISNQPQHF.

This sequence joins TRBV6-6 and TRBJ2-7; D might be TRBD1 (5 bases). The CDR3 has 15 residues. The V end was cut by 0 bases, the J end by 2 bases, with 11 bases between. CDR1 is MNHNY and CDR2 is SVGAGI in the germline V gene (reference sequence). The CDR3 loop is CASSYSWTTTYEQYF. The CDR3, as DNA: TGTGCCAGCAGTTACTCCTGGACAACTACCTACGAGCAGTACTTC.

This chain connects TRBV6-5 to TRBJ2-1; possible D gene TRBD1, 5 bases. Germline-derived CDR1 and CDR2 are MNHEY and SVGAGI. V was cut by 0 bases and J by 9 bases, with 9 bases left in between. The length of the CDR3 is 13 residues. CDR3 in DNA: TGTGCCAGCAGTTACTCCCCTCAGGGTGAGCAGTTCTTC. Protein: CASSYSPQGEQFF.

The chain joins TRBV11-2 to TRBJ1-2; TRBD1 might be the D (5 bases). V was shortened by 4 bases and J by 4 bases, with 13 bases between the two germline ends. The V gene's germline CDR1 is SGHAT and CDR2 FQNNGV. CDR3 length: 14 amino acids. For the CDR3, the DNA is TGTGCCAGCAGCTCGGACACATCCCTCTATGGCTACACCTTC. Its translation: CASSSDTSLYGYTF. Together with reference TRBV11-2 and TRBJ1-2, the CDR3 gives the full variable domain: EAGVAQSPRYKIIEKRQSVAFWCNPISGHATLYWYQQILGQGPKLLIQFQNNGVVDDSQLPKDRFSAERLKGVDSTLKIQPAKLEDSAVYLCASSSDTSLYGYTFGSGTRLTVV.

The chain joins TRBV27 to TRBJ1-1; a possible D gene is TRBD1 (6 bases). The V gene lost 2 bases and the J gene lost 6 bases, with 10 bases spanning the gap. CDR1 MNHEY and CDR2 SMNVEV come from the germline V gene (reference sequence). CDR3 size: 13 residues. The CDR3 reads CASSLISGAEAFF. CDR3 coding DNA: TGTGCCAGCAGTTTAATATCAGGGGCTGAAGCTTTCTTT.

This clone was seen at least ten times. This CDR3 is also generated by other DNA sequences in the sample. The chain links TRBV10-2 to TRBJ1-5; 7 bases fit TRBD1. Germline CDR1 and CDR2: WSHSY and SAAADI. CDR3 size: 14 residues. The V and J ends lost 3 bases and 3 bases, in that order; junction bases with no gene match: 2. In DNA, the CDR3 is TGCGCCAGCAGTGATGACAGGGACAATCAGCCCCAGCATTTT. Encoded protein: CASSDDRDNQPQHF.

The chain joins TRBV15 to TRBJ2-7; 8 positions agree with TRBD2. Looked up from germline, CDR1 is LNHNV and CDR2 is YYDKDF (reference sequence). J gave up 3 bases and V 6 bases, and 4 bases lay outside the gene matches. This CDR3 contains 13 residues. In DNA form, the CDR3 reads TGTGCCACCAGACGGGGGACTAGCTACGAGCAGTACTTC. As protein: CATRRGTSYEQYF.

Points on this clone: Other DNA sequences of this sample code for an identical CDR3. The chain combines TRBV7-6 with TRBJ2-7; D possibly corresponds to TRBD2 (5 bases). V was trimmed by 4 bases and J by 4 bases, leaving 8 bases between them. Germline CDR1 is SGHVS and CDR2 is FNYEAQ. The CDR3 is 12 amino acids. The CDR3 sequence: CASSSSSYEQYF. CDR3 nucleotides: TGTGCCAGCAGCTCTAGCTCTTACGAGCAGTACTTC.

V is TRBV7-2 and J is TRBJ1-5; D remains unclear. The germline CDR1 and CDR2 sequences are SGHTA and FQGNSA. Trimming took 5 bases from V and 2 from J, leaving 16 bases between them. The CDR3 is made up of 16 amino acids. The CDR3 spells CASSGRMKWGNQPQHF. The CDR3, as DNA: TGTGCCAGCAGCGGACGGATGAAATGGGGCAATCAGCCCCAGCATTTT. Drawing the rest from reference TRBV7-2 and TRBJ1-5, the complete variable domain is GAGVSQSPSNKVTEKGKDVELRCDPISGHTALYWYRQSLGQGLEFLIYFQGNSAPDKSGLPSDRFSAERTGGSVSTLTIQRTQQEDSAVYLCASSGRMKWGNQPQHFGDGTRLSIL.

There are a few counts of this clone. The chain uses TRBV19 and TRBJ1-6; 8 bases map to TRBD1. The CDR3 spans 14 residues. The trim removed 7 bases at V and 7 bases at J, leaving 6 bases unmatched. Germline CDR1 reads LNHDA; CDR2 reads SQIVND (reference sequence). CDR3: CASTPRTGNSPLHF. CDR3 sequence (DNA): TGTGCCAGTACTCCAAGGACAGGGAATTCACCCCTCCACTTT.

The J gene is TRBJ2-1, the V gene TRBV18; D not certain. Germline values: CDR1 KGHSH, CDR2 LQKENI. V lost 2 bases and J 9 bases, leaving 8 bases between the germline ends. This CDR3 is 12 amino acids long. CDR3 in DNA: TGTGCCAGCTCACCAATTATCACTGAGCAGTTCTTC. Encoded protein: CASSPIITEQFF.

This clone was seen a handful of times. The chain carries TRBV6-6 and TRBJ2-6; D not certain. Trimming removed 2 bases at V and 0 bases at J, with 5 bases between. The length of the CDR3 is 15 residues. Germline V gene sequence: CDR1 MNHNY, CDR2 SVGAGI (reference sequence). The CDR3: CASSYEHSGANVLTF. The CDR3 coding sequence is TGTGCCAGCAGTTACGAGCACTCTGGGGCCAACGTCCTGACTTTC.

This chain links TRBV28 with TRBJ1-5; D is uncertain. V was trimmed by 1 base and J by 6 bases, leaving 4 bases between them. Germline lookup yields CDR1 MDHEN and CDR2 SYDVKM. The length of the CDR3 is 12 residues. CDR3: CASSLYGQPQHF. The CDR3 bases are TGTGCCAGCAGTTTATATGGTCAGCCCCAGCATTTT.

The rearrangement uses TRBV30 and TRBJ1-3, with D tentatively TRBD1 (6 bases). The CDR3 covers 16 residues. Trimming left V 0 bases short and J 1 base short, with 13 bases between. Germline V CDR1 and CDR2: GTSNPN, SVGIG (reference sequence). The CDR3: CAWSVMRGASGNTIYF. DNA for the CDR3: TGTGCCTGGAGTGTAATGAGGGGGGCGTCTGGAAACACCATATATTTT. Looking up the rest from reference TRBV30 and TRBJ1-3 gives the full variable domain: SQTIHQWPATLVQPVGSPLSLECTVEGTSNPNLYWYRQAAGRGLQLLFYSVGIGQISSEVPQNLSASRPQDRQFILSSKKLLLSDSGFYLCAWSVMRGASGNTIYFGEGSWLTVV.